Below, 31 T cell receptor beta chains from the same sample are listed, as sequenced in a study of T cells after yellow fever vaccination. From the 5' RACE reads, TCRdb called clonotypes with MiXCR, one entry per CDR3 protein. The sample has about 400,000 distinct CDR3 sequences, around a tenth seen once. This sample comprised PBMCs, obtained on the day of the first yellow fever vaccination. The receptors shown here come from a man between 18 and 29 years old who received the YFV17D yellow fever vaccine.

The rearrangement uses TRBV5-4 and TRBJ2-7; tentative D call: TRBD1 (5 bases). Trimming shortened V by 7 bases and J by 1 base, and 15 bases separated the two germline ends. Germline-derived CDR1 and CDR2 are SGHNT and YYREEE (reference sequence). The CDR3 is made up of 14 amino acids. CDR3 loop: CASGPGQGSYEQYF. CDR3 DNA sequence: TGTGCCAGCGGTCCGGGCCAGGGTTCCTACGAGCAGTACTTC. The whole variable domain, filled in from reference TRBV5-4 and TRBJ2-7, reads ETGVTQSPTHLIKTRGQQVTLRCSSQSGHNTVSWYQQALGQGPQFIFQYYREEENGRGNFPPRFSGLQFPNYSSELNVNALELDDSALYLCASGPGQGSYEQYFGPGTRLTVT.

This rearrangement joins TRBV7-2 to TRBJ1-6, with TRBD1 matching over 7 bases. This CDR3 spans 15 amino acids. V gave up 1 base and J gave up 10 bases; unmatched junction bases: 7. Germline-derived CDR1 and CDR2 are SGHTA and FQGNSA. The CDR3 region has the DNA TGTGCCAGCAGCTTAGGGCAGGGGGGACGATCACCCCTCCACTTT. Translated, it gives CASSLGQGGRSPLHF.

The CDR3 spells CASSRLTPLTDPNGYTF. In nucleotides, the CDR3 is TGCGCCAGCAGCCGCCTAACCCCTCTTACAGATCCCAATGGCTACACCTTC. The genes are TRBV4-3 and TRBJ1-2; D is ambiguous. The V and J ends lost 4 bases and 6 bases respectively, with 24 bases between them. The germline gives CDR1 LGHNA, CDR2 YSLEER. This CDR3 is built from 17 residues.

CDR3 protein: CASGDVGARGSETQYF. In nucleotides, the CDR3 is TGTGCCAGCGGCGATGTAGGGGCGAGAGGGTCTGAGACCCAGTACTTC. The chain is built from TRBV18 and TRBJ2-5, with D perhaps TRBD1 or TRBD2 (5 bases each). CDR3 length equals 16 residues. Per the germline V gene, CDR1 is KGHSH and CDR2 is LQKENI. Trimming cost V 8 bases and J 5 bases, with 24 bases left between them.

The genes are TRBV29-1 and TRBJ1-2; no definite D call. The CDR3 totals 12 residues. Germline CDR1 is SQVTM and CDR2 is ANQGSEA. V dropped 5 bases and J dropped 4 bases, with 11 bases sitting between them. The CDR3 region has the DNA TGCAGCGTTCGTCCCAGCAGCTATGGCTACACCTTC. This codes for CSVRPSSYGYTF. The whole variable domain, remainder taken from reference TRBV29-1 and TRBJ1-2, is SAVISQKPSRDICQRGTSLTIQCQVDSQVTMMFWYRQQPGQSLTLIATANQGSEATYESGFVIDKFPISRPNLTFSTLTVSNMSPEDSSIYLCSVRPSSYGYTFGSGTRLTVV.

This clonotype was seen many times. The rearrangement joins TRBV7-2 to TRBJ2-2, with D perhaps TRBD1 (5 bases). CDR1 is SGHTA, CDR2 FQGNSA, per germline. This CDR3 spans 15 amino acids. The ends were cut back, 1 base at V and 0 bases at J, with 6 bases in the middle. Written as DNA, the CDR3 is TGTGCCAGCAGCTTAGGGGGCTCGAACACCGGGGAGCTGTTTTTT. Amino acid sequence: CASSLGGSNTGELFF.

A few counts support this clonotype. V gene TRBV7-8 combines with J gene TRBJ2-3; the D gene is possibly TRBD2 (6 bases). V was pared by 1 base and J by 2 bases, with 10 bases between. The germline V gene has CDR1 SGHVS and CDR2 FQNEAQ. The CDR3 runs 15 residues. The CDR3 region has the DNA TGTGCCAGCAGCTTAGAGCGACTAGTCACAGATACGCAGTATTTT. It codes for CASSLERLVTDTQYF.

The chain has TRBV10-3 and TRBJ2-7, with D maybe TRBD1 (6 bases). Germline CDR1 reads ENHRY; CDR2 reads SYGVKD. Trimming took off 2 bases at V and 3 bases at J, with 8 bases between the two ends. CDR3 length: 13 amino acids. CDR3 loop: CAISEVGGYEQYV. The CDR3 nucleotides are TGTGCCATCAGTGAGGTAGGGGGCTACGAGCAGTACGTC.

This clonotype showed up just a few times. The V call is TRBV6-2 or TRBV6-3, the J call TRBJ2-7; TRBD2 agrees at 7 bases. Losses at the gene ends were 8 bases for V and 0 bases for J; bases not matched to a gene: 1. CDR1 MNHEY and CDR2 SVGEGT come from the germline V gene. The length of the CDR3 is 12 residues. The CDR3 is CASGDYSYEQYV. CDR3 DNA sequence: TGTGCCAGCGGGGACTACTCCTACGAGCAGTACGTC.

This clonotype was detected ten times or more. The chain employs TRBV7-2 and TRBJ2-3; 13 bases are shared with TRBD2. Germline V gives CDR1 SGHTA, CDR2 FQGNSA. Unmatched junction bases numbered 3, after V lost 5 bases and J lost 1 base. The CDR3 has 16 amino acids. CDR3 nucleotide sequence: TGTGCCAGCAGCCAAGGACTAGCGGGGGGCACAGATACGCAGTATTTT. It translates to CASSQGLAGGTDTQYF.

This clonotype was detected a few times. The chain uses TRBV7-6 and TRBJ2-7, with D perhaps assigned TRBD1 or TRBD2 (5 bases each). Trimming shortened V by 1 base and J by 3 bases, and 16 bases separated the two germline ends. Germline V lookup: CDR1 SGHVS, CDR2 FNYEAQ. The CDR3 has 16 amino acids. The CDR3 reads CASSLGSGRVFYEQYF. The CDR3 DNA reads TGTGCCAGCAGCTTAGGGTCGGGGCGGGTTTTCTACGAGCAGTACTTC. Variable domain in full (rest from reference TRBV7-6 and TRBJ2-7): GAGVSQSPRYKVTKRGQDVALRCDPISGHVSLYWYRQALGQGPEFLTYFNYEAQQDKSGLPNDRFSAERPEGSISTLTIQRTEQRDSAMYRCASSLGSGRVFYEQYFGPGTRLTVT.

This clonotype was detected a few times. The gene calls are TRBV7-3 and TRBJ2-3; no clear D gene. Germline CDR1 reads SGHTA; CDR2 reads FQGTGA. This CDR3 is 15 amino acids long. Trimming removed 4 bases from V and 0 bases from J, with 11 bases in between. The chain's CDR3 is CASSYSLRSTDTQYF. The CDR3 DNA sequence: TGTGCCAGCAGCTATTCTTTGCGAAGCACAGATACGCAGTATTTT.

This clonotype was detected only a few times. The CDR3: CASSLSISNQPQHF. The CDR3 DNA is TGTGCCAGCAGCCTGAGCATTAGCAATCAGCCCCAGCATTTT. This sequence joins TRBV12-3 or TRBV12-4 and TRBJ1-5; unclear D gene. This CDR3 is built from 14 residues. V shed 6 bases and J shed 0 bases, with 9 bases lying between them.

There are a few counts of this clonotype. V gene TRBV18 combines with J gene TRBJ2-6; 9 positions agree with TRBD1. There are 21 residues in the CDR3. V was pared by 6 bases and J by 0 bases, with 18 bases of the junction left unmatched. From germline, CDR1 is KGHSH and CDR2 LQKENI. The DNA of the CDR3 is TGTGCCAGCTCGCCAATATTTCTGGGACAGGGCTCCCCCTCTGGGGCCAACGTCCTGACTTTC. Translation: CASSPIFLGQGSPSGANVLTF.

This clonotype was detected many times. The chain is built from TRBV28 and TRBJ2-3, with 9 bases that match TRBD1. The CDR3 has 15 residues. V lost 4 bases and J lost 2; bases outside the gene matches: 4. CDR1 is MDHEN and CDR2 is SYDVKM in the germline V gene. The CDR3 DNA is TGTGCCAGCAGTTCCCGGGACAGGGTCACAGATACGCAGTATTTT. Protein sequence: CASSSRDRVTDTQYF.

This clonotype has only a few counts. V and J are TRBV7-9 and TRBJ2-1; D unresolved. CDR3 length: 13 amino acids. Looked up from germline, CDR1 is SEHNR and CDR2 is FQNEAQ (reference sequence). V was trimmed by 1 base and J by 7 bases, leaving 8 bases between them. CDR3 sequence reads: CASSLVLKNEQFF. The DNA of the CDR3 is TGTGCCAGCAGCTTAGTACTGAAAAATGAGCAGTTCTTC.

The rearrangement links TRBV12-3 or TRBV12-4 to TRBJ2-7; D unclear. The CDR3 runs 13 residues. Between the trimmed V and J ends, which lost 4 bases and 4 bases, there was a span of 11 bases. This chain's CDR3 is CASSYRASYEQYF. CDR3 DNA sequence: TGTGCCAGCAGTTATCGGGCGAGTTACGAGCAGTACTTC.

The chain combines TRBV24-1 with TRBJ2-1; 7 bases agree with TRBD1. The CDR3 has 14 amino acids. Trimming at V came to 5 bases and at J to 7 bases, leaving 7 bases not matched to a gene. CDR1 is KGHDR and CDR2 is SFDVKD in the germline V gene. In DNA form, the CDR3 reads TGTGCCACCAGTGGACGGACAGGCAAGAATGAGCAGTTCTTC. Its translation: CATSGRTGKNEQFF.

This clonotype has more than one count but fewer than ten. V is TRBV20-1 and J is TRBJ1-4; D unresolved. V was clipped by 6 bases and J by 8 bases, with 16 bases between them. The CDR3 has 13 residues. CDR1 is DFQATT, CDR2 SNEGSKA, per germline (reference sequence). The CDR3 loop reads CSAPGPGGEKLFF. The CDR3 coding sequence is TGCAGTGCCCCCGGGCCCGGTGGGGAAAAACTGTTTTTT.

The CDR3 DNA sequence: TGTGCCACCAGTGACCCCCTCAATGAGCAGTTCTTC. This encodes CATSDPLNEQFF. The chain links TRBV24-1 to TRBJ2-1; D is undetermined. Trimming stripped 4 bases from V and 6 bases from J, with 6 bases between. CDR1 is KGHDR and CDR2 is SFDVKD in the germline V gene. The CDR3 length is 12 residues.

The rearrangement links TRBV10-1 to TRBJ1-3; D ambiguous. The V and J ends lost 7 bases and 3 bases respectively, with 16 bases between them. The germline V gene encodes CDR1 WNHNN and CDR2 SYGVQD (reference sequence). The CDR3 covers 15 residues. In nucleotides, the CDR3 is TGCGCCAGCACCTTCCTACTGCGTCATGGAAACACCATATATTTT. Translating it yields CASTFLLRHGNTIYF.

As DNA, the CDR3 is TGTGCCAGCAGCTCTACTAGCGGGACGCCCCATGAGCAGTTCTTC. Protein: CASSSTSGTPHEQFF. The chain links TRBV7-7 to TRBJ2-1; 10 bases fit TRBD2. J lost 8 bases, V lost 4 bases, and 8 bases had no gene match. Per germline, CDR1 SSHAT and CDR2 FNYEAQ (reference sequence). CDR3 length: 15 residues.

This clonotype was counted only a few times. The chain is built from TRBV4-3 and TRBJ2-7, with D perhaps matching TRBD1 or TRBD2 (5 bases each). Germline values: CDR1 LGHNA, CDR2 YSLEER. The CDR3 runs to 15 residues. Trimming removed 0 bases at V and 2 bases at J, with 11 bases between. CDR3 coding DNA: TGCGCCAGCAGCCAAGATGAGGGGCTAGCCTACGAGCAGTACTTC. It encodes CASSQDEGLAYEQYF.

The chain uses TRBV7-2 and TRBJ1-2; maybe TRBD1 (6 bases). V was trimmed by 5 bases and J by 8 bases, leaving 15 bases between them. The CDR3 runs 13 residues. Looked up from germline, CDR1 is SGHTA and CDR2 is FQGNSA. CDR3 sequence (DNA): TGTGCCAGCAGCCCAGGGGCCTTGGGGGGCTACACCTTC. Its translation: CASSPGALGGYTF.

This clonotype turned up a few times. The rearrangement uses TRBV12-3 or TRBV12-4 and TRBJ2-1; 7 nucleotides agree with TRBD2. The CDR3 runs 14 residues. The J segment lost 3 bases and the V segment lost 6 bases, leaving 5 bases of the junction unmatched. The CDR3 DNA sequence: TGTGCCAGCAGAGAGCGGGGTGACTACAATGAGCAGTTCTTC. This sequence encodes CASRERGDYNEQFF.

There are many counts of this clonotype. The chain employs TRBV5-1 and TRBJ1-1; D not certain. V dropped 4 bases and J dropped 9 bases, with 16 bases sitting between them. The CDR3 extends over 13 amino acids. From germline, CDR1 is SGHRS and CDR2 YFSETQ. CDR3 in amino acids: CASSPDGRVQAFF. In nucleotides, the CDR3 is TGCGCCAGCAGCCCGGACGGGAGGGTACAAGCTTTCTTT. The entire variable domain, with the rest obtained from reference TRBV5-1 and TRBJ1-1, is as follows: KAGVTQTPRYLIKTRGQQVTLSCSPISGHRSVSWYQQTPGQGLQFLFEYFSETQRNKGNFPGRFSGRQFSNSRSEMNVSTLELGDSALYLCASSPDGRVQAFFGQGTRLTVV.

The CDR3 protein is CASSQDGVVGYTEAFF. CDR3 bases: TGCGCCAGCAGCCAAGATGGGGTGGTGGGGTACACTGAAGCTTTCTTT. The chain has TRBV4-3 and TRBJ1-1; D is undetermined. CDR1 is LGHNA, CDR2 YSLEER, per germline. Trimming removed 0 bases from V and 3 bases from J, with 14 bases in between. This CDR3 is 16 amino acids long.

This clonotype was counted between two and nine times. V usage is TRBV6-1 and J usage is TRBJ1-1; 8 positions agree with TRBD1. This CDR3 has 14 residues. Per germline, CDR1 MNHNS and CDR2 SASEGT. V was pared by 5 bases and J by 4 bases, with 6 bases of the junction left unmatched. The CDR3 reads CASSTDRAGTEAFF. The CDR3, as DNA: TGTGCCAGCAGTACGGACAGGGCTGGCACTGAAGCTTTCTTT.

The chain is built from TRBV4-3 and TRBJ1-3; D gene uncertain. In germline, CDR1 is LGHNA, CDR2 YSLEER. The CDR3 consists of 15 residues. Trimming shortened V by 1 base and J by 2 bases, and 9 bases separated the two germline ends. The CDR3 reads CASSQGWVAGNTIYF. The CDR3 nucleotides are TGCGCCAGCAGCCAAGGTTGGGTGGCTGGAAACACCATATATTTT.

The V gene is TRBV10-3, the J gene TRBJ2-1, with 9 nucleotides matching TRBD1. This CDR3 comprises 18 residues. With V trimmed by 4 bases and J by 2 bases, 12 bases remained unmatched. Germline CDR1 reads ENHRY; CDR2 reads SYGVKD. CDR3 coding DNA: TGTGCCATCAGTGGTACAGGGGGCAGGGGATTGGCCTACAATGAGCAGTTCTTC. It is translated as CAISGTGGRGLAYNEQFF.

The chain employs TRBV2 and TRBJ2-6; D remains ambiguous. The CDR3 spans 14 residues. Germline V gene data show CDR1 as SNHLY and CDR2 as FYNNEI. Trimming cost V 4 bases and J 0 bases, with 4 bases left between them. This CDR3 reads CASSGPSGANVLTF. The CDR3 region has the DNA TGTGCCAGCAGTGGGCCCTCTGGGGCCAACGTCCTGACTTTC.